Here is one T cell receptor beta chain with its context. Its antigen remains unidentified. Base qualities are not provided; no much larger clone lies one nucleotide away. The data belong to a study of shared clonotypes between healthy human individuals (TCRdb year 2020). Background on the whole study: The cohort comprised two women and a few men aged 18 to 49 years. Libraries were prepared and TCR repertoires were sequenced by different laboratories using diverse techniques, in order to increase sequencing depth and limit assay-specific biases. Per donor, three plates each were used for CD4 naive and CD4 memory, two for CD8 naive, and one for CD8 memory. To estimate repertoire size and how much clonotype sharing occurs between individuals, the study deeply sequenced the blood TCR repertoires of several healthy adults. Between about 0.85 and 9.5 billion PBMCs per donor were obtained by leukapheresis. Overall study results and their limits: Sharing across a handful of donors was observed for approximately 4.6% of naive CD4, under 4% of naive CD8, roughly 2.4% of memory CD4, and about 0.39% of memory CD8 clonotypes. Incomplete sequencing was indicated by rarefaction of sorted-subset datasets, despite the large sequencing depth. Compared with non-shared clonotypes, clonotypes shared by all four sorted-subset donors had higher generation probabilities. Because the study included only a small number of donors, the genetic and exposure-history diversity represented was limited. Pairwise subsampling indicated that sequencing depth was expected to affect the degree of clonotype sharing among donors. Estimated clonotype richness was generally larger for naive than for memory subsets. Only blood was sampled, and tissue TCR repertoires likely differ from those in blood.

Including cysteine and phenylalanine, the CDR3 has 14 amino acids. The kept DNA is CDR3 alone, 42 bases in frame from the first base. The germline V gene (reference sequence) supplies CDR1 MNHEY and CDR2 SMNVEV. Trimming accounts for 5 bases at V and 5 bases at J, while the number of junction bases matched to no gene is 4. The donors were healthy, HIV-negative adults with no recently reported acute infections or vaccinations. Only Caucasian adults living in Nashville, Tennessee, USA were represented among the donors. CD4+ T cells were enriched by magnetic negative selection; naive cells were then positively selected on CD45RA, and the negative fraction formed the memory subset. Blood was collected by leukapheresis, and PBMCs were isolated by Ficoll-Histopaque density gradient centrifugation and then cryopreserved in liquid nitrogen vapor phase. Analytical flow cytometry was used to check the purity and quantity of every magnetically sorted T cell population. Each sorted fraction had its genomic DNA isolated and then quantified by UV absorbance on a Nanodrop 2000c.

Using the deep immunoSEQ assay, multiplex PCR amplified TCR CDR3 regions from genomic DNA. For each cell subset, the extracted genomic DNA was distributed evenly across all wells of several immunoSEQ 96-well plates, and each plate served as one replicate. Each replicate PCR for sorted subsets received about 0.2 ug genomic DNA, equal to about 30,000 T cell genomes. The purified libraries were quantified using a Qubit 3.0 fluorometer, sized with a Bioanalyzer 2100, and then quantified again using the KAPA Library Quantification kit. Every immunoSEQ 96-well plate was sequenced on a dedicated single-read 150-cycle Illumina NextSeq 550 flow cell. On the study's bioinformatics: Because the immunoSEQ output held only junctional sequences and lacked quality scores, the filtering could not match the filtering applied to full-length reads. Sequences were annotated with PyIR, a Python wrapper for IgBLAST v1.9, using IMGT germline references to assign V/J genes and CDR3. Any read was removed if the V/J assignment was weak (E-value above 1e-6), the CDR3 was missing, or the read contained stop codons, out-of-frame junctions, or ambiguous translated residues. V3J clonotypes were defined as sequences sharing an identical inferred V gene, J gene, and CDR3 amino acid sequence. To compute the percentage overlap between repertoires, the number of shared unique clonotypes was divided by the size of the smaller repertoire. RTK rarefaction, the Chao1 estimator, and Recon v2.1 estimates of unobserved clonotypes were used to assess repertoire richness. Generation probabilities for all TCRbeta clonotypes obtained by the gDNA method from four donors were computed using OLGA. TCRdb carries this immuneACCESS record with in-frame sequences only. Its versions omit some clonotypes, under half of them owing to an unresolved V gene in the studies checked, with the rest unexplained. V and J calls and clone size are as listed in that table; D and trimming were resolved from the DNA. The sample table holds over a million clones, of which over 95% were seen once. Over 1% of the sample is held by the ten biggest clonotypes.

The origin of this receptor is a man aged 30 to 39 in good health. The sample consisted of naive CD4+ T cells sorted from blood. What this sample's cell subset or site label stands for: CD45RA+ positively selected. The rearrangement combines TRBV27 with TRBJ2-5, and TRBD2 matches 11 of the central bases. The CDR3 has the sequence CASSPLAGGETQYF. The DNA sequence reads TGTGCCAGCAGTCCCTTAGCGGGAGGGGAGACCCAGTACTTC.